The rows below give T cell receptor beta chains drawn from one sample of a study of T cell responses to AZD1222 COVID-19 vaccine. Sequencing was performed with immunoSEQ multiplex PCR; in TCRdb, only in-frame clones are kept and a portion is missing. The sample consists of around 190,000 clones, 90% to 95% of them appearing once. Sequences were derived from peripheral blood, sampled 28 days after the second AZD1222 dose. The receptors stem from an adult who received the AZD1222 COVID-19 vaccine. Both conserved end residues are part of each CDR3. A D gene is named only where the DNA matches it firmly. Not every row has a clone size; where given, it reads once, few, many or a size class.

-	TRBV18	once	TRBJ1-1	CASSRLAGEEAFF	TGTGCCAGCTCACGGTTGGCAGGAGAGGAAGCTTTCTTT
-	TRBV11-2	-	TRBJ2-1	CASSRAERVLYNEQFF	TGTGCCAGCAGCCGAGCGGAGCGGGTACTTTACAATGAGCAGTTCTTC
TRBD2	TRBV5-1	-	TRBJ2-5	CASSPRLAGEMQETQYF	TGCGCCAGCAGCCCCCGTTTAGCGGGGGAGATGCAAGAGACCCAGTACTTC
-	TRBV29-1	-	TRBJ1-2	CSVEAGQTRGYTF	TGCAGCGTTGAAGCCGGACAGACCAGGGGCTACACCTTC
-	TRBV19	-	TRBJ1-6	CASSITSRVVNSPLHF	TGTGCCAGTAGTATCACCAGTCGGGTGGTTAATTCACCCCTCCACTTT
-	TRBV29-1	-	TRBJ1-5	CSVGNNQPQHF	TGCAGCGTAGGGAACAATCAGCCCCAGCATTTT
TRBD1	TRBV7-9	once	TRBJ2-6	CASSATGVGDVLTF	TGTGCCAGCAGCGCGACAGGGGTGGGAGACGTCCTGACTTTC
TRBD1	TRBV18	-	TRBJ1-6	CASSPRQGGSPLHF	TGTGCCAGCTCACCACGGCAGGGGGGATCACCCCTCCACTTT
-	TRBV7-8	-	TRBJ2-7	CASSFNRDYEQYF	TGTGCCAGCAGCTTTAACCGGGACTACGAGCAGTACTTC
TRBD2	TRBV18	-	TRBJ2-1	CASSPPGLAGNHEQFF	TGTGCCAGCTCACCACCAGGGCTAGCGGGGAACCATGAGCAGTTCTTC
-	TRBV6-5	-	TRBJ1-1	CASSTLTGNTEAFF	TGTGCCAGCAGTACCCTGACAGGGAACACTGAAGCTTTCTTT
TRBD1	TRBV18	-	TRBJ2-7	CASSPRQGDEQYF	TGTGCCAGCTCACCCCGACAGGGTGACGAGCAGTACTTC
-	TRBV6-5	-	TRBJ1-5	CASRLQGGSNQPQHF	TGTGCCAGCAGACTTCAGGGAGGGAGCAATCAGCCCCAGCATTTT
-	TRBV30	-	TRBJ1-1	CAWSRGRNTEAFF	TGTGCCTGGAGTCGAGGGAGAAACACTGAAGCTTTCTTT
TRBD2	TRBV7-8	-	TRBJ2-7	CASSLETSGNYGSYEQYF	TGTGCCAGCAGCCTTGAGACTAGCGGGAATTATGGCTCCTACGAGCAGTACTTC
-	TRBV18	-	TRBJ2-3	CASSRGGTDTQYF	TGTGCCAGCTCTCGGGGTGGCACAGATACGCAGTATTTT
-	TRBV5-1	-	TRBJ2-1	CASSLAPRSGLGGEQFF	TGCGCCAGCAGCTTGGCCCCGAGGAGCGGGTTAGGGGGTGAGCAGTTCTTC
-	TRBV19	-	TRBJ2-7	CASSDTGYYEQYF	TGTGCCAGTAGCGACACAGGGTACTACGAGCAGTACTTC
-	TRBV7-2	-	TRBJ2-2	CASSLGSPRTGELFF	TGTGCCAGCAGCTTGGGCTCCCCAAGGACCGGGGAGCTGTTTTTT
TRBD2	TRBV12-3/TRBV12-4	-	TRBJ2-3	CATGTSSTDTQYF	TGTGCCACCGGGACTAGCAGCACAGATACGCAGTATTTT
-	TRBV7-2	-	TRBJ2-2	CASINQGYRTGELFF	TGTGCCAGCATCAATCAGGGGTACCGCACCGGGGAGCTGTTTTTT
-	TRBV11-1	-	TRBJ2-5	CASSKIGGFQETQYF	TGTGCCAGCAGCAAGATAGGGGGGTTCCAAGAGACCCAGTACTTC
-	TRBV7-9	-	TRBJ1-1	CASSFHKARRTEAFF	TGTGCCAGCAGCTTCCATAAGGCCCGAAGGACTGAAGCTTTCTTT
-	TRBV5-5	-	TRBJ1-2	CASGSNQGQANYGYTF	TGTGCCAGCGGCTCTAACCAGGGCCAAGCTAACTATGGCTACACCTTC
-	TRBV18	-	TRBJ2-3	CASSPSTDTQYF	TGTGCCAGCTCACCAAGCACAGATACGCAGTATTTT
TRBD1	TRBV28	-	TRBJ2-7	CASSLGTGVGGEQYF	TGTGCCAGCAGTTTGGGGACAGGGGTTGGAGGCGAGCAGTACTTC
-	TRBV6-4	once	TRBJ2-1	CASSVGGGFGEQFF	TGTGCCAGCAGTGTCGGAGGGGGATTCGGTGAGCAGTTCTTC
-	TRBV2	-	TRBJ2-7	CAGNPGTPSYEQYF	TGTGCTGGCAACCCCGGGACACCATCCTACGAGCAGTACTTC
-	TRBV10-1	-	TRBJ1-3	CASSESPGTGNTIYF	TGCGCCAGCAGTGAGTCGCCAGGGACTGGAAACACCATATATTTT
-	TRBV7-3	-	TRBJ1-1	CASSSDSNTEAFF	TGTGCCAGCAGCTCAGACAGCAACACTGAAGCTTTCTTT
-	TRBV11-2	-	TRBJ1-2	CASSLSPGPGYTF	TGTGCCAGCAGCTTATCCCCAGGGCCAGGCTACACCTTC
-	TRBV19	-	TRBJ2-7	CASSPGSGPTYEQYF	TGTGCCAGTAGCCCAGGGAGCGGCCCGACCTACGAGCAGTACTTC
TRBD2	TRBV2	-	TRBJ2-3	CASAGEGSDTQYF	TGTGCCAGCGCGGGAGAGGGGTCAGATACGCAGTATTTT
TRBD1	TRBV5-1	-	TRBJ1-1	CASSLLTGTENTEAFF	TGCGCCAGCAGCTTACTCACCGGGACAGAGAACACTGAAGCTTTCTTT
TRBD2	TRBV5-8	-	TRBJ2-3	CASSPGTSGDTDTQYF	TGTGCCAGCAGCCCCGGGACTAGCGGGGACACAGATACGCAGTATTTT
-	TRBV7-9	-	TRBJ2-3	CASSLGVSSDTQYF	TGTGCCAGCAGCTTAGGGGTATCATCCGATACGCAGTATTTT
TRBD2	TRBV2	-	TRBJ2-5	CASSVDGRGETQYF	TGTGCCAGCAGTGTGGACGGGAGGGGGGAGACCCAGTACTTC
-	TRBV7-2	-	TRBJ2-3	CASSLVGRGLWTDTQYF	TGTGCCAGCAGCTTAGTTGGTAGGGGATTGTGGACAGATACGCAGTATTTT
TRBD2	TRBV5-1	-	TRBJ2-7	CASSLATSGTYEQYF	TGCGCCAGCAGCTTGGCGACTAGCGGGACTTACGAGCAGTACTTC
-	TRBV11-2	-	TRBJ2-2	CASSKDRDGHTGELFF	TGTGCCAGCAGCAAAGACCGGGACGGACACACCGGGGAGCTGTTTTTT
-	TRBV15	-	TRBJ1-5	CATSRDRDPLTQHF	TGTGCCACCAGCAGGGACCGGGACCCCCTTACCCAGCATTTT
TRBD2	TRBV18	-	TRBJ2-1	CASSPYVAGQYNEQFF	TGTGCCAGCTCACCGTACGTAGCGGGGCAATACAATGAGCAGTTCTTC
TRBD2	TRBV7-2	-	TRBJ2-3	CASSSGLGPQYF	TGTGCCAGCAGCTCGGGACTAGGTCCGCAGTATTTT
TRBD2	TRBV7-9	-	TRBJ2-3	CASSLGTSGVTDTQYF	TGTGCCAGCAGCCTCGGGACTAGCGGAGTGACAGATACGCAGTATTTT
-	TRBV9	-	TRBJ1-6	CASSVSTGRSSPLHF	TGTGCCAGCAGCGTATCCACAGGGAGGTCGTCACCCCTCCACTTT
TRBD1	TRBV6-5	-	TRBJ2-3	CASSYNPRGLDTQYF	TGTGCCAGCAGTTACAACCCCAGGGGGTTGGATACGCAGTATTTT
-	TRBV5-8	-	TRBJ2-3	CASSQQLTDTQYF	TGTGCCAGCAGCCAACAGCTGACAGATACGCAGTATTTT
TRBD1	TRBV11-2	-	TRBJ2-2	CASSPRQGNTGELFF	TGTGCCAGCAGCCCACGACAGGGAAACACCGGGGAGCTGTTTTTT
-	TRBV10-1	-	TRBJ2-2	CASSAGRNTGELFF	TGCGCCAGCAGTGCCGGGCGGAACACCGGGGAGCTGTTTTTT
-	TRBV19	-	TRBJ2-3	CASSIRGRITDTQYF	TGTGCCAGTAGTATTAGAGGGAGGATCACAGATACGCAGTATTTT
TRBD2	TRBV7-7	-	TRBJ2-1	CASSASGSRNEQFF	TGTGCTAGCAGCGCTAGCGGGAGTCGCAATGAGCAGTTCTTC
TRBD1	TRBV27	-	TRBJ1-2	CANPQGAGYGYTF	TGTGCCAACCCACAGGGGGCTGGCTATGGCTACACCTTC
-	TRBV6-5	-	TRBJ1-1	CASSYSGLMNTEAFF	TGTGCCAGCAGTTACTCGGGCCTCATGAACACTGAAGCTTTCTTT
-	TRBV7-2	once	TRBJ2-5	CASSLDLPSSETQYF	TGTGCCAGCAGCTTAGATCTACCTAGTTCGGAGACCCAGTACTTC
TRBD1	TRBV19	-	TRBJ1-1	CASKRVGTGDTEAFF	TGTGCCAGTAAAAGAGTGGGGACAGGGGACACTGAAGCTTTCTTT
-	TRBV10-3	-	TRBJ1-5	CAIIAGIGNQPQHF	TGTGCCATCATTGCGGGCATAGGCAATCAGCCCCAGCATTTT
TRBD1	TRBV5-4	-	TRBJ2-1	CASSPGQGYNEQFF	TGTGCCAGCAGCCCAGGACAGGGCTACAATGAGCAGTTCTTC
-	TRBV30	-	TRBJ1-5	CAWSVLHSNQPQHF	TGTGCCTGGAGTGTACTGCATAGCAATCAGCCCCAGCATTTT
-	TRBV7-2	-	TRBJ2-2	CASSLGTRNTGELFF	TGTGCCAGCAGCCTTGGGACCCGGAACACCGGGGAGCTGTTTTTT